There are a few counts of the clone carrying this T cell receptor beta chain. The antigen is not known. This sample was taken from a study of cytomegalovirus exposure and HLA in healthy donors. On the study more broadly: HLA-typed donors were the source of 90 million or so unique TCRs, which an early data release held.

The PCR made use of 60 Vbeta and 13 Jbeta primers. The repertoire was sequenced with immunoSEQ multiplex PCR; TCRdb's copy has only in-frame clones and lacks some. The sample contains 95,000 to 150,000 clones, 75% of which appear only once. The ends were cut back, 7 bases at V and 4 bases at J, with 16 bases in the middle. This CDR3 contains 14 residues. Germline-derived CDR1 and CDR2 are SNHLY and FYNNEI. General study points: It was taken for granted in presence/absence analyses that sequencing depth across donors was roughly uniform. Later analysis demonstrated an association between a missense DCLRE1C variant and TCR beta V- and J-gene trimming.

Material for sequencing was PBMCs. The receptor comes from a woman aged 45-65 years in good health and CMV-seronegative. V is TRBV2 and J is TRBJ1-2, with a possible D match to TRBD1 (5 bases). This chain's CDR3 is CASIRDSAVYGYTF. The CDR3 DNA follows: TGTGCCAGCATCCGGGACTCAGCCGTCTATGGCTACACCTTC.